The rows below give T cell receptor beta chains drawn from one sample of a study of control samples from healthy donors and cancer patients. The assay was immunoSEQ multiplex PCR, and TCRdb's table has in-frame clones only and misses some. The table lists approximately 190,000 clones. Sample: blood. The receptors were sampled from a woman aged 25-40 years in good health. CDR3s include the opening cysteine and the closing phenylalanine or tryptophan. The D gene is left open where the match is weak.

NA	TRBV7-9	TRBJ1-5	TGTGCCAGCAGTCAGACAGTCGGCAATCAGCCCCAGCATTTT	CASSQTVGNQPQHF
TRBD1	TRBV5-8	TRBJ2-2	TGTGCCAGCAGCTTGGGACAGGGGGCCACCGGGGAGCTGTTTTTT	CASSLGQGATGELFF
TRBD2	TRBV27	TRBJ2-2	TGTGCCAGTACTAGCGGGGGTTTCACCGGGGAGCTGTTTTTT	CASTSGGFTGELFF
NA	TRBV12-3/TRBV12-4	TRBJ2-7	TGTGCCAGCAGTTTAGGGGCCGGGGACGAGCAGTACTTC	CASSLGAGDEQYF
TRBD1	TRBV28	TRBJ1-1	TGTGCCAGCAGTTTATTGGACAGGGTTTCAACTGAAGCTTTCTTT	CASSLLDRVSTEAFF
TRBD1	TRBV5-8	TRBJ1-1	TGTGCCAGCCGCAGGAGGACAGGGAACACTGAAGCTTTCTTT	CASRRRTGNTEAFF
NA	TRBV11-2	TRBJ1-2	TGTGCCAGCAGCCCCTTGGGGAAGTATGGCTACACCTTC	CASSPLGKYGYTF
NA	TRBV4-1	TRBJ1-6	TGCGCCAGCAGCCAAGTAGGTAATTCACCCCTCCACTTT	CASSQVGNSPLHF
NA	TRBV9	TRBJ1-2	TGTGCCAGCAGCGTAAATCCCCGAAATCCGGATTATGGCTACACCTTC	CASSVNPRNPDYGYTF
NA	TRBV29-1	TRBJ2-4	TGCAGCGTGACAGGACGAGCCAAAAACATTCAGTACTTC	CSVTGRAKNIQYF
TRBD1	TRBV9	TRBJ1-2	TGTGCCAGCAGCGGAACCACGACAGGGGTAAATGGCTACACCTTC	CASSGTTTGVNGYTF
NA	TRBV6-5	TRBJ2-6	TGTGCCAGCAGTTTGACAGGTGCCTCTGGGGCCAACGTCCTGACTTTC	CASSLTGASGANVLTF
NA	TRBV7-2	TRBJ1-2	TGTGCCAGCAGCTTAGATCCCGGGGGGCGCTCCTATGGCTACACCTTC	CASSLDPGGRSYGYTF
NA	TRBV6-5	TRBJ2-6	TGTGCCAGCACCCACGGGCTATTCGGGGCCAACGTCCTGACTTTC	CASTHGLFGANVLTF
NA	TRBV28	TRBJ1-2	TGTGCCAGCAGTCCCTTCCAGGTCCTCTATGGCTACACCTTC	CASSPFQVLYGYTF
NA	TRBV24-1	TRBJ2-2	TGTGCCACCAGTGATTTGCAAGGGGCAGCAGGGGAAAGGACCGGGGAGCTGTTTTTT	CATSDLQGAAGERTGELFF
NA	TRBV9	TRBJ1-6	TGTGCCAGCAGCGGTCCGAGAAGGGGGACGGTAGATTCACCCCTCCACTTT	CASSGPRRGTVDSPLHF
TRBD2	TRBV13	TRBJ2-7	TGTGCCAGCAGCTTACGGGGGGCCTACGAGCAGTACTTC	CASSLRGAYEQYF
NA	TRBV18	TRBJ1-2	TGTGCCAGCTCACCCTGGGCAGAAAGAGGCTACACCTTC	CASSPWAERGYTF
NA	TRBV6-6	TRBJ1-2	TGTGCCAGCAGTTCCGGCTATGGCTACACCTTC	CASSSGYGYTF
NA	TRBV6-5	TRBJ1-6	TGTGCCACCGGACCCGGGGGGTTTGGGTCACCCCTCCACTTT	CATGPGGFGSPLHF
NA	TRBV4-2	TRBJ1-2	TGTGCCAGCAGCCAAGATCCCGACAGGAAATATGGCTACACCTTC	CASSQDPDRKYGYTF